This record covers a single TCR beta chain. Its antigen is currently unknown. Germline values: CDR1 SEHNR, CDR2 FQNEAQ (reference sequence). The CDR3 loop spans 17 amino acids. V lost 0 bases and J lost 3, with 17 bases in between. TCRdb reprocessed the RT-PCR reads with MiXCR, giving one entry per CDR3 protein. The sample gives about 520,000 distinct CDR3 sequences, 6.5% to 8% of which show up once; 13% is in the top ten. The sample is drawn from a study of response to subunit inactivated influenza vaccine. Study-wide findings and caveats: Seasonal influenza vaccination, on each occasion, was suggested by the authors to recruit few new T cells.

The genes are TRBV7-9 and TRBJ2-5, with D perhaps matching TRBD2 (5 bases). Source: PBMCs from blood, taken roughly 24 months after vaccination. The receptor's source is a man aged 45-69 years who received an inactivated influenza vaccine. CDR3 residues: CASSLATATRRKETQYF. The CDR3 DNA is TGTGCCAGCAGCTTAGCGACGGCCACTAGAAGGAAAGAGACCCAGTACTTC.